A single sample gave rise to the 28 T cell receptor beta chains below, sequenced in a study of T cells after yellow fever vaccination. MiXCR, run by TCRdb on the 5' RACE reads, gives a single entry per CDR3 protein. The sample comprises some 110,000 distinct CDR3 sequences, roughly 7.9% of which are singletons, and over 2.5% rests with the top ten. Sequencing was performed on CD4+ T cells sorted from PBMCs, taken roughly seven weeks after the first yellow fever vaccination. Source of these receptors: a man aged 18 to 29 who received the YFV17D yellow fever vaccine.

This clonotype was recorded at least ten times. The CDR3 here is CASSGLRGWGGNTEAFF. CDR3 nucleotides: TGTGCCAGCAGTGGTCTTAGGGGTTGGGGGGGGAACACTGAAGCTTTCTTT. This chain links TRBV25-1 with TRBJ1-1; tentatively, D is TRBD1 (5 bases). The germline CDR1 and CDR2 sequences are MGHDK and SYGVNS. The CDR3 has 17 residues. Trimming shortened V by 4 bases and J by 1 base, and 19 bases separated the two germline ends.

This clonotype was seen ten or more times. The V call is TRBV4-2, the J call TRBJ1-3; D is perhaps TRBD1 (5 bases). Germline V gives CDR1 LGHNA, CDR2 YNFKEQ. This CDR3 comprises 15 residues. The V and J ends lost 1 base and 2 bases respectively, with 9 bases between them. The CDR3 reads CASSQVRGAGNTIYF. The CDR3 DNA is TGTGCCAGCAGCCAAGTGCGGGGGGCTGGAAACACCATATATTTT.

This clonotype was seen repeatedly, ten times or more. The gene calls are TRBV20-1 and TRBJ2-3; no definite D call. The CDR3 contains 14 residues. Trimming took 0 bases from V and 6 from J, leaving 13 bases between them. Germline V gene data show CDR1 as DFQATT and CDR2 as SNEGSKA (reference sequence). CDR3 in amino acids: CSARDSRGSDTQYF. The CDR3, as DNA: TGCAGTGCTAGAGACTCTCGCGGTTCGGATACGCAGTATTTT.

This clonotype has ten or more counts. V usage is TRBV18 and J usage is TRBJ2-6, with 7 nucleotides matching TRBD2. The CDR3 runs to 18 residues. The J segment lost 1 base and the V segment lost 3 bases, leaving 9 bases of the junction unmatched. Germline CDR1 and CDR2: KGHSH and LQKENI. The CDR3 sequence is CASSPRYPGGSGANVLTF. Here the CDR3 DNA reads TGTGCCAGCTCACCTCGATACCCGGGAGGATCTGGGGCCAACGTCCTGACTTTC.

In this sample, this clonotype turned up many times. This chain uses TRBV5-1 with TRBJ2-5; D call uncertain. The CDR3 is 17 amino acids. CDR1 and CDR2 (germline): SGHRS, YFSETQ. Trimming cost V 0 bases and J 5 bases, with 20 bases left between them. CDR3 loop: CASSLGWLADGMETQYF. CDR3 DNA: TGCGCCAGCAGCTTGGGTTGGCTGGCGGATGGAATGGAGACCCAGTACTTC.

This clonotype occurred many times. CDR3 DNA sequence: TGTGCCAGCAAGACTAGCGGGGGGCCGGGCACCGGGGAGCTGTTTTTT. Translation: CASKTSGGPGTGELFF. V is TRBV6-5 and J is TRBJ2-2; 13 nucleotides match TRBD2. The CDR3 spans 16 residues. Germline values: CDR1 MNHEY, CDR2 SVGAGI. With V trimmed by 7 bases and J by 4 bases, 6 bases remained unmatched.

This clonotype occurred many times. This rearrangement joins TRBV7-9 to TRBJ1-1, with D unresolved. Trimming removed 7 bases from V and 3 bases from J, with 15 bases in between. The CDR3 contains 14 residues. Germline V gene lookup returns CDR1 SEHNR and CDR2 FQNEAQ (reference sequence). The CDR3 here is CASTTGPPDTEAFF. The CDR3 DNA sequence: TGTGCCAGCACCACCGGGCCGCCCGACACTGAAGCTTTCTTT. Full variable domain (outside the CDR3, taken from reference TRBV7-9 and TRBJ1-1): DTGVSQNPRHKITKRGQNVTFRCDPISEHNRLYWYRQTLGQGPEFLTYFQNEAQLEKSRLLSDRFSAERPKGSFSTLEIQRTEQGDSAMYLCASTTGPPDTEAFFGQGTRLTVV.

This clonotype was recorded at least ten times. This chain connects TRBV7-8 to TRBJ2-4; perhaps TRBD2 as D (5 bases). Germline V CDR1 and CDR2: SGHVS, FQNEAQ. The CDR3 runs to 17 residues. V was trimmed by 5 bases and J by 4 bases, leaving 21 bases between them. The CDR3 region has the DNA TGTGCCAGCAGCCCCCAGCCGGGATCCGGTGTTAAAAACATTCAGTACTTC. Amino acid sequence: CASSPQPGSGVKNIQYF.

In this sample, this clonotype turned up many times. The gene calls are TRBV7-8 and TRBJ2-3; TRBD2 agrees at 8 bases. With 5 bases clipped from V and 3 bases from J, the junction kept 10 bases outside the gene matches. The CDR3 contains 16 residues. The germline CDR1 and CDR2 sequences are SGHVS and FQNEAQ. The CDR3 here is CASSARPSGLTDTQYF. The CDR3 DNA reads TGTGCCAGCAGCGCCCGCCCTAGCGGGTTAACAGATACGCAGTATTTT.

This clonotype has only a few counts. The CDR3 DNA follows: TGTGCCAGCAGTCCAGGGACAGGGCGGGCCATTCAGTACTTC. Protein product: CASSPGTGRAIQYF. The chain combines TRBV6-2 or TRBV6-3 with TRBJ2-4; TRBD1 matches 9 bases. The CDR3 runs to 14 residues. Germline trimming cut 5 bases from V and 9 bases from J; bases unmatched to any gene: 8. Germline lookup yields CDR1 MNHEY and CDR2 SVGEGT.

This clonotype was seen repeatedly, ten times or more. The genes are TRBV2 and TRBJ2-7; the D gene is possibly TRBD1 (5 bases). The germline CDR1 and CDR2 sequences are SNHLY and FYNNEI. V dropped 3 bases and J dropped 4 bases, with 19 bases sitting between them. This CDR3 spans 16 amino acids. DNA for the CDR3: TGTGCCAGCAGTGAGGGGCTGAATAACTTCGTTTACGAGCAGTACGTC. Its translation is CASSEGLNNFVYEQYV.

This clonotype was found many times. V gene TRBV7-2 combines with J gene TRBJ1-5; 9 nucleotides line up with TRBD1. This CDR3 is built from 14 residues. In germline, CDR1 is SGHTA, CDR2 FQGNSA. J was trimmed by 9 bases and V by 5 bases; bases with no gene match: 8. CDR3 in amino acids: CASSPDRGGRPQHF. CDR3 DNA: TGTGCCAGCAGCCCCGACAGGGGGGGGAGGCCCCAGCATTTT.

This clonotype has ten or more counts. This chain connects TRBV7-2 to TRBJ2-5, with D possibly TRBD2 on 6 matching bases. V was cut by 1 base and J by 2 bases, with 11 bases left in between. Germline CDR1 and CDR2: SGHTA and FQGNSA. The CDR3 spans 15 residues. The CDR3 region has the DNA TGTGCCAGCAGCTTAGTAGCTGCGGGGCAAGAGACCCAGTACTTC. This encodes CASSLVAAGQETQYF.

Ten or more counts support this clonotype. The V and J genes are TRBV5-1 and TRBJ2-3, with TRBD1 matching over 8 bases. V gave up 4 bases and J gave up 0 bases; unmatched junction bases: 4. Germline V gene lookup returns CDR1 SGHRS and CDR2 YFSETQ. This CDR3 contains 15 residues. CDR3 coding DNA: TGCGCCAGCAGCATCCAGGGGGCTAGCACAGATACGCAGTATTTT. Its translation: CASSIQGASTDTQYF.

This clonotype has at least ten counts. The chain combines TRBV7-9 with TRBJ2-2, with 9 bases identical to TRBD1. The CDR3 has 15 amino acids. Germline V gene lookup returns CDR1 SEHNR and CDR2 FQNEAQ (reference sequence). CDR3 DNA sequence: TGTGCTGCGGATGGGACAGGGCTGAACACCGGGGAGCTGTTTTTT. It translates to CAADGTGLNTGELFF. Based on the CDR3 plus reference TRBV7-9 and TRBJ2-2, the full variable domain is DTGVSQNPRHKITKRGQNVTFRCDPISEHNRLYWYRQTLGQGPEFLTYFQNEAQLEKSRLLSDRFSAERPKGSFSTLEIQRTEQGDSAMYLCAADGTGLNTGELFFGEGSRLTVL.

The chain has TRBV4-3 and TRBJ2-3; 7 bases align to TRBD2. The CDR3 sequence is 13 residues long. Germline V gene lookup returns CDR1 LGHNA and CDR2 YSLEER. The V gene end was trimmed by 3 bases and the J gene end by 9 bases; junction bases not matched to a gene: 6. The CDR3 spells CASSQPGTTTQYF. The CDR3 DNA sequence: TGCGCCAGCAGCCAGCCTGGGACTACAACGCAGTATTTT.

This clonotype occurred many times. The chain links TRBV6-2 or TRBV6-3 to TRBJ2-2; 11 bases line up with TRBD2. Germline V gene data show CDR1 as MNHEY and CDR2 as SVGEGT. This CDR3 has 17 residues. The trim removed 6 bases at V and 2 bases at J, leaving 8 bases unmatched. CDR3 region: CASRSPGLAVNTGELFF. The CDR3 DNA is TGTGCCAGCAGGTCCCCGGGACTAGCGGTTAACACCGGGGAGCTGTTTTTT.

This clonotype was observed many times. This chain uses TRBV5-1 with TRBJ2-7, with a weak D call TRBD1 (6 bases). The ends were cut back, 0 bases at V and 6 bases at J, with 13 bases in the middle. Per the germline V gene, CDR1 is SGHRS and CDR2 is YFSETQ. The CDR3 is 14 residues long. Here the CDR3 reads CASSLAPGASEQYV. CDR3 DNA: TGCGCCAGCAGCTTGGCCCCAGGGGCAAGCGAGCAGTACGTC.

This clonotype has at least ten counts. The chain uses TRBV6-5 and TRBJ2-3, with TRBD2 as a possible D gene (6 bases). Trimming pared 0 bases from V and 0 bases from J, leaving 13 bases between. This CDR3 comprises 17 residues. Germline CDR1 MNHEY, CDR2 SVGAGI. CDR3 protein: CASSYSIGGASTDTQYF. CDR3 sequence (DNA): TGTGCCAGCAGTTACTCGATAGGCGGGGCCAGCACAGATACGCAGTATTTT.

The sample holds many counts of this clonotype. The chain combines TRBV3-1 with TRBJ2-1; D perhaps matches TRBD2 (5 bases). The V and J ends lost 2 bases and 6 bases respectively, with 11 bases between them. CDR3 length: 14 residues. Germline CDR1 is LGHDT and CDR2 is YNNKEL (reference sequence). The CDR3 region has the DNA TGTGCCAGCAGCCAAACTAGGTGGGCCAATGAGCAGTTCTTC. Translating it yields CASSQTRWANEQFF.

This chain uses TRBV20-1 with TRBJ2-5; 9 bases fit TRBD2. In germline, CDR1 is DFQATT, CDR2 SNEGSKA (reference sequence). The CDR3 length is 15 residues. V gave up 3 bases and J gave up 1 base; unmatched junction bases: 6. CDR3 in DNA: TGCAGTGCTAGGCCAGCGGGGGGCTCCCAAGAGACCCAGTACTTC. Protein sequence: CSARPAGGSQETQYF.

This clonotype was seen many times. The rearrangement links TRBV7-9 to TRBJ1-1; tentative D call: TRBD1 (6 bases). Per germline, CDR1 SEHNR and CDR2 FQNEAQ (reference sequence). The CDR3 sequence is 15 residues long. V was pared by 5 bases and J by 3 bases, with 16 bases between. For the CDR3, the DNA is TGTGCCAGCAGCAACCGGGGGCGCGGGGACACTGAAGCTTTCTTT. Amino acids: CASSNRGRGDTEAFF.

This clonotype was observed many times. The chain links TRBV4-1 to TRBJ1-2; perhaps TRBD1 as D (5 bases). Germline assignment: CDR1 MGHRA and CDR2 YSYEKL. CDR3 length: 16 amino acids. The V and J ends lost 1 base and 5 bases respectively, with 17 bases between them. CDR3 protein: CASSQAPGTGLYGYTF. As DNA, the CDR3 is TGCGCCAGCAGCCAAGCCCCCGGGACCGGCCTATATGGCTACACCTTC.

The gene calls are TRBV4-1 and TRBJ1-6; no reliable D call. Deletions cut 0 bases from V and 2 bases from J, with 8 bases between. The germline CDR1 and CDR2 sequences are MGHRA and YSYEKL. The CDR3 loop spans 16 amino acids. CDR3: CASSQEDTTYNSPLHF. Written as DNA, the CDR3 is TGCGCCAGCAGCCAAGAAGACACTACCTATAATTCACCCCTCCACTTT.

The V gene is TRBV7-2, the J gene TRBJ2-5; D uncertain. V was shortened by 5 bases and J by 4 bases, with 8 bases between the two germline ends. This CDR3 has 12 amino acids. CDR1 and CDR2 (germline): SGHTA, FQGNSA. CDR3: CASSPMRETQYF. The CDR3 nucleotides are TGTGCCAGCAGCCCTATGAGAGAGACCCAGTACTTC.

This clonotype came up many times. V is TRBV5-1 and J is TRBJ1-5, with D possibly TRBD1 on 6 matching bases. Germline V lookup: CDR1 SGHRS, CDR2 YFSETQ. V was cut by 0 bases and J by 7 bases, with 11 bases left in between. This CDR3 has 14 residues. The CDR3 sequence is CASSLEGGGQPQHF. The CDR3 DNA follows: TGCGCCAGCAGCTTGGAAGGGGGTGGGCAGCCCCAGCATTTT.

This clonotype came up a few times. CDR3 in DNA: TGTGCCACCAGCCGGCACCTAAATCCTGCGAACACCGGGGAGCTGTTTTTT. Amino acids: CATSRHLNPANTGELFF. V gene TRBV27 combines with J gene TRBJ2-2; D is uncertain. The CDR3 sequence is 17 residues long. Trimming cost V 10 bases and J 0 bases, with 21 bases left between them. Germline lookup yields CDR1 MNHEY and CDR2 SMNVEV (reference sequence).

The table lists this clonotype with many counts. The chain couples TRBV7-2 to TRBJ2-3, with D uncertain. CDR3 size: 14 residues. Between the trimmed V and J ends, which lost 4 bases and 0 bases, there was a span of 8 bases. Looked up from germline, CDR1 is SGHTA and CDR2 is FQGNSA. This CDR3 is CASSWVGSTDTQYF. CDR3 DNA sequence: TGTGCCAGCAGCTGGGTGGGGAGCACAGATACGCAGTATTTT.